Listed here are 21 T cell receptor beta chains from one sample, sequenced in a study of blood T cell repertoires in COVID-19. Profiling relied on immunoSEQ multiplex PCR, and the TCRdb table lists in-frame clones only, not all of them. Here the sample spans approximately 28,000 clones, more than 75% being singletons. Material for sequencing was peripheral blood. These receptors were taken from an older man with active or convalescent COVID-19.

The gene calls are TRBV18 and TRBJ1-1; 7 nucleotides align to TRBD1. Germline CDR1 and CDR2: KGHSH and LQKENI. This CDR3 spans 14 amino acids. Trimming at V came to 3 bases and at J to 1 base, leaving 2 bases not matched to a gene. The CDR3 sequence is CASSPGQENTEAFF. CDR3 nucleotide sequence: TGTGCCAGCTCACCCGGACAGGAGAACACTGAAGCTTTCTTT.

The chain carries TRBV7-9 and TRBJ2-1; D perhaps matches TRBD2 (5 bases). Trimming took 5 bases from V and 1 from J, leaving 12 bases between them. Per germline, CDR1 SEHNR and CDR2 FQNEAQ (reference sequence). This CDR3 contains 15 residues. CDR3 residues: CASSRRRGSYNEQFF. The CDR3 DNA reads TGTGCCAGCAGCCGCCGACGGGGATCCTACAATGAGCAGTTCTTC. The complete variable domain, with remaining parts taken from reference TRBV7-9 and TRBJ2-1, reads DTGVSQNPRHKITKRGQNVTFRCDPISEHNRLYWYRQTLGQGPEFLTYFQNEAQLEKSRLLSDRFSAERPKGSFSTLEIQRTEQGDSAMYLCASSRRRGSYNEQFFGPGTRLTVL.

The chain links TRBV6-5 to TRBJ2-2; TRBD2 matches at 8 bases. Germline V gene data show CDR1 as MNHEY and CDR2 as SVGAGI. J gave up 2 bases and V 6 bases, and 5 bases lay outside the gene matches. The CDR3 length is 15 residues. This CDR3 reads CASRKTSGNTGELFF. CDR3 sequence (DNA): TGTGCCAGCAGGAAAACTAGCGGAAACACCGGGGAGCTGTTTTTT.

V is TRBV5-4 and J is TRBJ1-1, with TRBD1 identical over 8 bases. Trimming removed 4 bases from V and 12 bases from J; junction bases left unmatched: 14. The V gene's germline CDR1 is SGHNT and CDR2 YYREEE (reference sequence). This CDR3 comprises 14 residues. CDR3 loop: CASSAGQGRTRPFF. As DNA, the CDR3 is TGTGCCAGCAGCGCCGGACAGGGTCGAACGAGGCCTTTCTTT.

The chain combines TRBV19 with TRBJ2-3; 10 bases match TRBD2. The junction had 8 bases not matched to a gene; V was cut back by 6 bases and J by 5 bases. Germline CDR1 reads LNHDA; CDR2 reads SQIVND (reference sequence). The CDR3 extends over 15 amino acids. The CDR3 region has the DNA TGTGCCAGTAGACCAGCAGGACTAGCGGTAGATACGCAGTATTTT. Residues: CASRPAGLAVDTQYF.

The chain has TRBV28 and TRBJ1-3; maybe TRBD1 (6 bases). CDR1 is MDHEN and CDR2 is SYDVKM in the germline V gene. Trimming left V 11 bases short and J 5 bases short, with 13 bases between. CDR3 size: 12 residues. The CDR3 DNA follows: TGTGCCTCCCGGCAGGGGAGAAACACCATATATTTT. This sequence encodes CASRQGRNTIYF.

The rearrangement links TRBV18 to TRBJ1-6, with 8 nucleotides matching TRBD1. Trimming at V came to 6 bases and at J to 10 bases, leaving 11 bases not matched to a gene. CDR1 is KGHSH and CDR2 is LQKENI in the germline V gene. This CDR3 has 15 residues. In DNA form, the CDR3 reads TGTGCCAGCTCGAGCCCAGGGGGCGCGGGCTCACCCCTCCACTTT. This translates into CASSSPGGAGSPLHF.

V usage is TRBV7-2 and J usage is TRBJ2-3; TRBD2 is a possible D gene (5 bases). CDR1 SGHTA and CDR2 FQGNSA come from the germline V gene. The CDR3 contains 15 residues. Trimming took off 3 bases at V and 0 bases at J, with 10 bases between the two ends. Written as DNA, the CDR3 is TGTGCCAGCAGCTTTGGTTGGACTAGCACAGATACGCAGTATTTT. It codes for CASSFGWTSTDTQYF.

The V call is TRBV15, the J call TRBJ1-3; 7 positions agree with TRBD1. The CDR3 loop spans 17 amino acids. Germline V gene lookup returns CDR1 LNHNV and CDR2 YYDKDF (reference sequence). Losses at the gene ends were 5 bases for V and 0 bases for J; bases not matched to a gene: 10. The CDR3 sequence is CATSRPGQLHSGNTIYF. CDR3 in DNA: TGTGCCACCAGCCGACCGGGACAGCTCCACTCTGGAAACACCATATATTTT.

The rearrangement links TRBV19 to TRBJ1-3; D is uncertain. CDR1 and CDR2 from the germline V gene are LNHDA and SQIVND (reference sequence). CDR3 length equals 14 residues. The ends were cut back, 5 bases at V and 3 bases at J, with 11 bases in the middle. CDR3 sequence (DNA): TGTGCCAGTAGTCCCGGGGTTGGTGGAAACACCATATATTTT. Its translation is CASSPGVGGNTIYF.

The rearrangement joins TRBV2 to TRBJ2-5, with TRBD2 identical over 12 bases. Germline CDR1 reads SNHLY; CDR2 reads FYNNEI. Trimming took 8 bases from V and 2 from J; bases not matched to a gene: 15. The CDR3 length is 18 residues. The CDR3 DNA reads TGTGCCAGCCAAAGACGACTAGCGGGGGCCTTATTACAAGAGACCCAGTACTTC. It yields the protein CASQRRLAGALLQETQYF.

The chain recombines TRBV7-9 with TRBJ2-2; tentative D call: TRBD1 (5 bases). V shed 0 bases and J shed 1 base, with 6 bases lying between them. The CDR3 loop spans 15 amino acids. Germline V gene data show CDR1 as SEHNR and CDR2 as FQNEAQ (reference sequence). The DNA for the CDR3 is TGTGCCAGCAGCTTAGCTCAGGGGAACACCGGGGAGCTGTTTTTT. Translating it yields CASSLAQGNTGELFF.

The rearrangement uses TRBV19 and TRBJ1-1; D is undetermined. CDR1 and CDR2 (germline): LNHDA, SQIVND (reference sequence). V dropped 9 bases and J dropped 10 bases, with 15 bases sitting between them. The CDR3 loop spans 11 amino acids. The DNA of the CDR3 is TGTGCCAGCAGTTCAGTGCGGGTAGCTTTCTTT. Protein product: CASSSVRVAFF.

The chain combines TRBV5-1 with TRBJ2-7; TRBD2 might be the D (5 bases). The germline V gene encodes CDR1 SGHRS and CDR2 YFSETQ. V was trimmed by 4 bases and J by 0 bases, leaving 14 bases between them. This CDR3 has 15 amino acids. The CDR3 coding sequence is TGCGCCAGCAGCCTGGCAGCCCGGGACTCCTACGAGCAGTACTTC. It codes for CASSLAARDSYEQYF.

The chain is built from TRBV7-3 and TRBJ1-1; D uncertain. From germline, CDR1 is SGHTA and CDR2 FQGTGA. Deletions cut 5 bases from V and 0 bases from J, with 7 bases between. The CDR3 consists of 13 residues. The CDR3 sequence: CASSPRVNTEAFF. The DNA for the CDR3 is TGTGCCAGCAGCCCACGGGTGAACACTGAAGCTTTCTTT.

The rearrangement uses TRBV14 and TRBJ2-6, with TRBD2 as a possible D gene (6 bases). CDR1 is SGHDN and CDR2 is FVKESK in the germline V gene. The V end lost 4 bases, the J end lost 2 bases, and 12 bases lay between the germline ends. The CDR3 consists of 16 residues. The DNA for the CDR3 is TGTGCCAGCAGCCCGTGGGAGGCGGCTGGGGCCAACGTCCTGACTTTC. Amino acids: CASSPWEAAGANVLTF.

The CDR3 DNA reads as TGTGCCAGCAGCTTAGCACAGGGCCACGAGCAGTACTTC. This encodes CASSLAQGHEQYF. This chain joins TRBV7-9 and TRBJ2-7, with a weak D call TRBD1 (6 bases). The CDR3 runs to 13 residues. V gave up 0 bases and J gave up 5 bases, with 8 bases separating them. Germline CDR1 is SEHNR and CDR2 is FQNEAQ (reference sequence).

This sequence joins TRBV27 and TRBJ1-1, with no clear D. CDR3 size: 15 residues. The V end lost 1 base, the J end lost 4 bases, and 13 bases lay between the germline ends. Germline-derived CDR1 and CDR2 are MNHEY and SMNVEV (reference sequence). The CDR3 region is CASSLYYRSGTEAFF. The DNA of the CDR3 is TGTGCCAGCAGTTTATATTACCGCAGCGGCACTGAAGCTTTCTTT.

The chain has TRBV4-2 and TRBJ2-7; 10 bases fit TRBD2. The CDR3 runs to 15 residues. The germline V gene encodes CDR1 LGHNA and CDR2 YNFKEQ. The V segment lost 0 bases and the J segment 6 bases; nucleotides outside the gene matches: 5. In nucleotides, the CDR3 is TGTGCCAGCAGCCAAGAGAGCGGGGGGGCAGGCGAGCAGTACTTC. This sequence encodes CASSQESGGAGEQYF.

The CDR3 spells CASSIGGLAQTNPGELFF. For the CDR3, the DNA is TGTGCCAGTAGTATAGGGGGTCTAGCGCAAACCAATCCCGGGGAGCTGTTTTTT. The chain has TRBV19 and TRBJ2-2, with D possibly TRBD2 on 6 matching bases. The germline CDR1 and CDR2 sequences are LNHDA and SQIVND (reference sequence). The CDR3 covers 18 residues. Trimming stripped 1 base from V and 6 bases from J, with 21 bases between. The whole variable domain, filled in from reference TRBV19 and TRBJ2-2, reads DGGITQSPKYLFRKEGQNVTLSCEQNLNHDAMYWYRQDPGQGLRLIYYSQIVNDFQKGDIAEGYSVSREKKESFPLTVTSAQKNPTAFYLCASSIGGLAQTNPGELFFGEGSRLTVL.

The genes are TRBV5-1 and TRBJ2-3; TRBD2 agrees at 7 bases. The V segment lost 3 bases and the J segment 0 bases; nucleotides outside the gene matches: 4. The CDR3 totals 15 residues. CDR1 is SGHRS and CDR2 is YFSETQ in the germline V gene. CDR3 coding DNA: TGCGCCAGCAGCTATCAGCGGGGTAGCACAGATACGCAGTATTTT. It yields the protein CASSYQRGSTDTQYF.